This T cell receptor (beta chain) was identified in a study of OX40 agonist ivuxolimab in advanced cancers. Measured with immunoSEQ multiplex PCR; TCRdb has only the in-frame clones, and not every one. The sample lists 60,000 to 70,000 clones; 85% to 90% were seen once. This CDR3 is 13 amino acids long. Germline values: CDR1 MNHEY, CDR2 SMNVEV (reference sequence). V was cut by 6 bases and J by 1 base, with 9 bases left in between. The study, taken as a whole, reports: Researchers report that CD8+ T cells had, on average, more expanded clones than CD4+. At 0.1-3.0 mg/kg, partial responders had clonal expansion among the lowest observed.

Prior autoimmune disease or systemic immunosuppression barred patients. To note about this clone: The antigen is undetermined.

The V gene is TRBV27, the J gene TRBJ1-1; a possible D gene is TRBD1 (5 bases). The receptor comes from an adult with an advanced solid tumor such as melanoma, head and neck, liver or kidney cancer. Material: CD4+ or CD8+ T cells sorted from blood, obtained in a trial of the OX40 agonist ivuxolimab. CDR3 DNA: TGTGCCAGCAGACCCCAGGGGAACACTGAAGCTTTCTTT. Its translation: CASRPQGNTEAFF.